The following is a T cell receptor beta chain sequence with its context. As yet, its antigen is unknown. Looked up from germline, CDR1 is MNHNS and CDR2 is SASEGT. This CDR3 spans 13 amino acids. Trimming removed 4 bases from V and 4 bases from J, with 10 bases in between. Assay used: immunoSEQ multiplex PCR; TCRdb lists only in-frame clones, some missing. The sample yields some 97,000 clones, 91% seen once. The data belong to a study of siplizumab effects on memory and regulatory T cells. Overall study findings and caveats: Naive T cells looked more diverse than memory cells and looked like major alloresponse contributors.

The sample taken for sequencing was CD4+ T cells sorted from blood. The rearrangement links TRBV6-1 to TRBJ1-2; the D is unclear. The origin of this receptor is a human donor in good health. Some clones in this sample may be carry-over from other donors' samples. The CDR3 region is CASSGLGSYGYTF. Here the CDR3 DNA reads TGTGCCAGCAGTGGACTGGGTTCCTATGGCTACACCTTC.